This TCR beta chain is from a study of blood T cells in healthy people across ages. Study-wide findings and caveats: Comparison with aged donors showed that long-lived donors had more naive CD4+ cells and higher diversity. Roughly linear age-related decline in beta diversity appeared, significant by age about 37.

Regarding this clonotype: As yet, its antigen is unknown.

Trimming left V 9 bases short and J 2 bases short, with 11 bases between. Germline assignment: CDR1 MNHNS and CDR2 SASEGT. The CDR3 totals 12 residues. For the second PCR, which ran for roughly 6 to 11 cycles, a sample-barcoded 5' primer and a J-beta primer mix were used. In TCRdb, the 5' RACE reads were re-called with MiXCR into one record per CDR3 protein. Of 650,000 to 1,000,000 distinct CDR3 sequences listed, about half are singletons. The receptor was derived from a man older than 75 in good health. The sequenced sample consisted of blood. The chain has TRBV6-1 and TRBJ2-7; D remains unclear. CDR3 region: CASEQMAYEQYF. CDR3 in DNA: TGTGCCAGTGAACAAATGGCCTACGAGCAGTACTTC.